One sample yielded the 9 T cell receptor beta chains listed below, sequenced in a study of shared clonotypes between healthy human individuals. Assay: immunoSEQ multiplex PCR; the TCRdb copy retains only in-frame clones and omits some. The data show around 1 million clones, with about three quarters seen just once and roughly 1.5% held by the top ten. Sequencing was carried out using memory CD4+ T cells sorted from blood. Subset in this sample: CD45RA-negative fraction. These receptors originate from a man aged 18 to 35 in good health.

About this clone: Other nucleotide sequences from this sample produce the same CDR3. V usage is TRBV28 and J usage is TRBJ1-4, with no clear D. Trimming pared 3 bases from V and 6 bases from J, leaving 2 bases between. The germline gives CDR1 MDHEN, CDR2 SYDVKM. CDR3 length: 11 residues. The chain's CDR3 is CASSFYEKLFF. In DNA form, the CDR3 reads TGTGCCAGCAGTTTCTATGAAAAACTGTTTTTT.

This clone has more than one count but fewer than ten. This chain connects TRBV27 to TRBJ2-7; 8 nucleotides match TRBD2. The germline gives CDR1 MNHEY, CDR2 SMNVEV (reference sequence). There are 14 residues in the CDR3. V lost 2 bases and J lost 2; bases outside the gene matches: 2. CDR3 sequence: CASSLREGAYEQYF. CDR3 in DNA: TGTGCCAGCAGTTTACGGGAGGGGGCCTACGAGCAGTACTTC.

The rearrangement joins TRBV14 to TRBJ1-4; D unresolved. The CDR3 is made up of 13 amino acids. CDR1 SGHDN and CDR2 FVKESK come from the germline V gene. With 0 bases removed from V and 11 bases from J, the gap between germline ends came to 10 bases. CDR3 protein: CASSQEVGLKLFF. For the CDR3, the DNA is TGTGCCAGCAGCCAAGAAGTTGGACTGAAACTGTTTTTT.

This chain uses TRBV11-1 with TRBJ2-3; weak D call: TRBD1 (5 bases). V lost 2 bases and J lost 1, with 19 bases in between. The germline CDR1 and CDR2 sequences are SGHAT and FQDESV (reference sequence). This CDR3 has 18 residues. The CDR3 loop is CASSLLVSRVAGTDTQYF. CDR3 sequence (DNA): TGTGCCAGCAGCTTACTAGTATCCAGGGTCGCAGGCACAGATACGCAGTATTTT.

The chain recombines TRBV14 with TRBJ1-4, with D perhaps matching TRBD1 (5 bases). From germline, CDR1 is SGHDN and CDR2 FVKESK. The V end was cut by 1 base, the J end by 4 bases, with 16 bases between. The CDR3 runs 17 residues. In DNA, the CDR3 is TGTGCCAGCAGCCAAGGATTTGGTGCAGGGAGTAATGAAAAACTGTTTTTT. Translating gives CASSQGFGAGSNEKLFF.

The V and J genes are TRBV7-9 and TRBJ2-2; D is uncertain. The CDR3 runs 16 residues. Germline values: CDR1 SEHNR, CDR2 FQNEAQ (reference sequence). Trimming removed 3 bases at V and 4 bases at J, with 15 bases between. As DNA, the CDR3 is TGTGCCAGCAGCTTGATGAAACTACATAGCACCGGGGAGCTGTTTTTT. Translated, it gives CASSLMKLHSTGELFF.

The chain combines TRBV11-2 with TRBJ1-3; D gene unclear. The germline V gene encodes CDR1 SGHAT and CDR2 FQNNGV. V lost 0 bases to trimming and J lost 4 bases, with 10 bases between them. The CDR3 consists of 15 residues. The CDR3 region has the DNA TGTGCCAGCAGCTTAGATCCGGGAAGGGGAAACACCATATATTTT. The encoded protein is CASSLDPGRGNTIYF.

The CDR3 DNA follows: TGTGCCAGCAGCTTCTCGCCAGCGGGAGGTGAGCAGTTCTTC. Its translation: CASSFSPAGGEQFF. The genes are TRBV7-6 and TRBJ2-1; 9 positions agree with TRBD2. After removal of 3 bases from V and 9 bases from J, the junction contained 6 bases not matched to a gene. Germline assignment: CDR1 SGHVS and CDR2 FNYEAQ. This CDR3 is built from 14 residues.

The J gene is TRBJ2-7, the V gene TRBV30; 7 positions agree with TRBD2. Germline loops: CDR1 GTSNPN, CDR2 SVGIG (reference sequence). The CDR3 covers 13 residues. V dropped 3 bases and J dropped 2; count of bases not matched to a gene: 4. CDR3 coding DNA: TGTGCCTGGAGCGGGGGGTTAACCTACGAGCAGTACTTC. Protein: CAWSGGLTYEQYF. The full variable domain, in which reference TRBV30 and TRBJ2-7 provide the parts outside the CDR3, is SQTIHQWPATLVQPVGSPLSLECTVEGTSNPNLYWYRQAAGRGLQLLFYSVGIGQISSEVPQNLSASRPQDRQFILSSKKLLLSDSGFYLCAWSGGLTYEQYFGPGTRLTVT.